This section outlines one T cell receptor (beta chain) sequence together with its context. Sequence at one end of the junction differs from germline and may be a read error. The data were taken from a study of cytotoxic CD8 clonotypes in ibrutinib-treated CLL. Assay: immunoSEQ multiplex PCR; the TCRdb copy retains only in-frame clones and omits some. The sample has a few hundred thousand clones, about 61% seen once. Germline values: CDR1 MNHNY, CDR2 SVGAGI (reference sequence). The CDR3 covers 14 residues. The gene calls are TRBV6-6 and TRBJ2-3; TRBD1 matches 7 bases. The sequencing here drew on PBMCs, taken after 36 months of ibrutinib treatment. This receptor was obtained from a human donor with chronic lymphocytic leukemia. In DNA form, the CDR3 reads TGTGCCAGCACTTACAGGGGTCGTCCTCATACGCAGTATTTT. Protein: CASTYRGRPHTQYF.